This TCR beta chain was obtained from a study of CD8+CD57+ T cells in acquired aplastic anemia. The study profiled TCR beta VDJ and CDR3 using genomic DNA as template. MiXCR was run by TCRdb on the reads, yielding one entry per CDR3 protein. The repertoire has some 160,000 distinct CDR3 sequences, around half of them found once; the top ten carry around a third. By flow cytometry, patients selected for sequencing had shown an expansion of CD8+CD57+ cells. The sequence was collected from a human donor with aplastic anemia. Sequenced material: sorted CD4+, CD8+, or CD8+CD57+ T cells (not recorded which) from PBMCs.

The CDR3 sequence: CASSQEVGSGSTRDGELFF. The CDR3 region has the DNA TGTGCCAGCAGCCAAGAGGTTGGTAGCGGGAGTACTCGGGACGGGGAGCTGTTTTTT. The J gene is TRBJ2-2, the V gene TRBV3-1; TRBD2 matches 9 bases. Trimming removed 0 bases from V and 7 bases from J; junction bases left unmatched: 15. CDR3 length equals 19 residues. Per germline, CDR1 LGHDT and CDR2 YNNKEL (reference sequence).